Listed below are T cell receptor beta chains from one sample, sequenced in a study of blood T cell repertoires in COVID-19. The assay was immunoSEQ multiplex PCR, and TCRdb's table has in-frame clones only and misses some. The sample lists some 99,000 clones, 80% occurring once. The sample was peripheral blood. Receptors were obtained from a human donor in a cohort sampled during active or convalescent COVID-19. CDR3s include the opening cysteine and the closing phenylalanine or tryptophan. D genes are given only for firm matches. A clone size is listed for some rows: how often the clone was seen (once, few, many), or a class if it is expanded.

D	size	V	J	CDR3	DNA
-	-	TRBV10-3	TRBJ1-3	CAISELVEARSGNTIYF	TGTGCCATCAGTGAGTTGGTGGAGGCACGTTCTGGAAACACCATATATTTT
TRBD2	once	TRBV7-4	TRBJ2-2	CAPNNAGTSGSTAELFF	TGTGCCCCTAACAACGCAGGGACTAGCGGGAGTACGGCGGAGCTGTTTTTT
-	-	TRBV29-1	TRBJ1-1	CSVATSVNTEAFF	TGCAGCGTCGCAACAAGTGTGAACACTGAAGCTTTCTTT
-	once	TRBV6-1	TRBJ2-7	CASREGHSDRDHF	TGTGCCAGCAGAGAAGGCCACTCGGATCGGGATCACTTC
-	once	TRBV28	TRBJ2-1	CASSLFLQVYNEQFF	TGTGCCAGCAGTTTATTCCTCCAGGTCTACAATGAGCAGTTCTTC
-	-	TRBV4-2	TRBJ2-7	CASSQGGGYEQYF	TGTGCCAGCAGCCAGGGAGGTGGTTACGAGCAGTACTTC
TRBD1	once	TRBV4-1	TRBJ2-3	CASSQDSRQGVISSDTQYF	TGCGCCAGCAGCCAAGATAGCCGACAGGGCGTGATAAGCTCAGATACGCAGTATTTT
TRBD1	-	TRBV18	TRBJ1-3	CASSPQTGEAGNTIYF	TGTGCCAGCTCACCCCAGACAGGGGAGGCCGGAAACACCATATATTTT
-	-	TRBV12-3/TRBV12-4	TRBJ1-2	CASGTGRGYGYTF	TGTGCCAGCGGGACTGGGAGGGGCTATGGCTACACCTTC
TRBD1	-	TRBV28	TRBJ1-5	CASSLVGRGHGQPQHF	TGTGCCAGCAGTTTAGTGGGCAGGGGGCATGGTCAGCCCCAGCATTTT
TRBD1	-	TRBV18	TRBJ2-2	CASSPTGDTGELFF	TGTGCCAGCTCACCCACAGGGGACACCGGGGAGCTGTTTTTT
-	few	TRBV2	TRBJ1-5	CASGSVRVQHF	TGTGCCAGCGGCTCGGTGAGGGTCCAGCATTTT
-	-	TRBV6-5	TRBJ2-6	CASSYLSGANVLTF	TGTGCCAGCAGTTACCTCTCTGGGGCCAACGTCCTGACTTTC
-	-	TRBV28	TRBJ1-6	CASTGETASSPLHF	TGTGCCAGCACCGGGGAGACCGCGAGTTCACCCCTCCACTTT
TRBD1	-	TRBV7-2	TRBJ1-2	CASSLGGTERYGYTF	TGTGCCAGCAGCTTAGGAGGGACAGAGAGATATGGCTACACCTTC
-	-	TRBV30	TRBJ1-5	CAWGGRGNQPQHF	TGTGCCTGGGGGGGCAGGGGCAATCAGCCCCAGCATTTT
-	-	TRBV6-2/TRBV6-3	TRBJ1-2	CASSLSALGRGYGYTF	TGTGCCAGCAGTTTATCTGCATTAGGCAGGGGCTATGGCTACACCTTC
TRBD2	-	TRBV7-9	TRBJ2-7	CASSWGLAGTEQYF	TGTGCCAGCAGCTGGGGCCTAGCGGGCACCGAGCAGTACTTC
TRBD1	-	TRBV7-9	TRBJ2-5	CASSSTGYQETQYF	TGTGCCAGCAGCTCGACAGGGTACCAAGAGACCCAGTACTTC
TRBD2	-	TRBV7-2	TRBJ2-1	CASSLGGLAGGYNEQFF	TGTGCCAGCAGCTTGGGAGGACTAGCGGGAGGGTACAATGAGCAGTTCTTC
-	-	TRBV10-3	TRBJ2-7	CAIRSDSSYEQYF	TGTGCCATCAGATCGGACAGCTCCTACGAGCAGTACTTC
TRBD2	-	TRBV30	TRBJ2-7	CAWSGRLAGGPEQYF	TGTGCCTGGAGTGGACGACTAGCGGGAGGGCCCGAGCAGTACTTC
-	once	TRBV15	TRBJ1-1	CATSGYGEGEDTEAFF	TGTGCCACCAGCGGATATGGCGAAGGGGAAGACACTGAAGCTTTCTTT
TRBD1	-	TRBV7-2	TRBJ2-7	CASSFSPTGGKNEQYF	TGTGCCAGCAGCTTTTCCCCGACAGGGGGCAAGAACGAGCAGTACTTC
-	-	TRBV7-2	TRBJ2-1	CASSLGRWGGAEFF	TGTGCCAGCAGCTTAGGGAGGTGGGGGGGCGCGGAGTTCTTC
-	-	TRBV7-3	TRBJ2-1	CASSLNRNEQFF	TGTGCCAGCAGCTTAAACCGGAATGAGCAGTTCTTC
-	few	TRBV7-2	TRBJ1-1	CASSSGFEAFF	TGTGCCAGCAGCTCAGGTTTTGAAGCTTTCTTT